Reported below is one T cell receptor (beta chain). These data originate in a study of blood T cell repertoires in COVID-19. Study-wide context: The United States, Italy and Spain supplied acute and convalescent COVID-19 samples. Nucleic acid was either cDNA or gDNA, and it came from T cells, B-cell-depleted T cells, or PBMCs.

In the authors' workflow: Estimation of nucleated cell counts was performed using reference gene primer amplification. Produced via immunoSEQ multiplex PCR; TCRdb's table is partial and in-frame only. V and J calls plus clone size are reproduced from that table; the DNA served to infer D and trimming. The table has 130,000 to 150,000 clones, approximately 83% seen once. The CDR3 spans 14 residues. Germline values: CDR1 SGHTA, CDR2 FQGNSA. The V end was cut by 1 base, the J end by 7 bases, with 10 bases between. Sample: peripheral blood. The rearrangement joins TRBV7-2 to TRBJ2-2; D is perhaps TRBD1 (6 bases). This receptor was obtained from a woman older than 75 with acute or convalescent COVID-19. The CDR3 here is CASSLGQGSGELFF. CDR3 nucleotides: TGTGCCAGCAGCTTAGGGCAGGGGAGCGGGGAGCTGTTTTTT.